This T cell receptor (beta chain) was found in a study of blood T cells in healthy people across ages (dated by TCRdb to the mid-2010s). For context, the study as a whole: Template switching captured roughly one uniquely barcoded TCR beta cDNA molecule per two T cells in model experiments. Using deep sequencing normalized with unique cDNA molecular identifiers, the study measured how TCR beta repertoire diversity changes with age. Four age groups were formed from the donors: young (average about 16 years), middle-aged (just under 40), aged (over 55) and long-lived (approximately 78). To avoid experimental bias, donors of different ages were spread randomly across the sequencing lanes. For two donors (one aged 18 to 29 and one aged 80 or older), the study analyzed two additional independent replicas of 1 million unique cDNA reads from the same blood draw. Study-wide findings and limitations: Because profiling used bulk unsorted PBMCs, naive and antigen-experienced compartments could not be compared conclusively. Compared with the aged group, more naive CD4+ T cells, fewer expanded clones and increased TCR diversity were shown by the long-lived group, suggesting age selection. Because the CMV infection status of the donors was unknown, age-related changes in expanded clonotypes may potentially have been confounded. Observed TCR beta diversity per million T cells fell roughly linearly with age, and a significant reduction was already apparent by age about 36. Observed TCR beta diversity correlated strongly with the percentage of naive T cells measured by flow cytometry. Estimates of total diversity based on one million sequenced T cells were regarded as lower bounds and as underestimates.

The library was produced with 5' RACE. The instrument given in TCRdb is Illumina HiSeq 2500. A second PCR of roughly 7 to 11 cycles was performed with a sample-barcoded 5' primer and a J-beta primer mix. A template-switch 5' adaptor carrying 12 random nucleotides introduced a unique molecular identifier onto each TCR beta cDNA molecule. At least 3 million CDR3-containing paired-end reads were obtained from each sample. First-strand cDNA was synthesized from all RNA with the Mint cDNA synthesis kit, primed by a TRBC-specific oligonucleotide. Following uracil-DNA glycosylase treatment, a first 18-cycle PCR with universal primers M1SS and BC2_uni_R was performed on all cDNA. The study's processing was this. For normalization, 1 million high-quality reads, each with a distinct molecular identifier, were randomly selected from each sample. Instead of being binned into consensus sequences, reads that shared molecular identifiers were thrown out. MiTCR, with a Q25 quality threshold and the strictest error-elimination algorithm, was used for CDR3 identification, clonotype clustering and error correction. A nonparametric unseen species model with Euler transformation was used to estimate a lower bound on total TCR beta diversity. In TCRdb, the public reads were trimmed at Q25 with fastp and aligned with MiXCR, with productive beta chains retained. Merged by CDR3 protein, the rows form single entries marked with the most common genes and DNA. None of the V and J calls come from the authors' own analysis; TCRdb made them. A total of just over 800,000 distinct CDR3 sequences appear in this sample, less than 80% of them only once. The ten largest clones add up to about 27% of the sample.

Donors were 35 to 40 systemically healthy Caucasian individuals from Russia aged roughly 6 to 95 years. Each donor gave approximately 10 milliliters of peripheral blood, collected into EDTA-treated Vacutainer tubes. Ficoll-Paque density-gradient centrifugation was used to isolate PBMCs, with at least 6.5 million per sample. Total RNA was extracted from PBMCs with Trizol reagent, with at least 6 micrograms obtained per sample. The percentages of naive CD45RAhigh/CD27high T cells were determined by flow cytometry on a PBMC aliquot from every donor. Turning to this clonotype: Its antigen has not been determined. No base qualities exist here, and no much larger clone lies one base off it.

Trimming removed 4 bases from V and 5 bases from J, leaving 21 bases between the germline ends. Inclusive of the bounding cysteine and phenylalanine, the CDR3 is 16 residues long. Only the CDR3 part of the read is kept: 48 bases, read in frame from the first base. The germline V gene gives CDR1 as SGHVS and CDR2 as FNYEAQ. The sequenced material came from blood. This clonotype was sampled from a young man in good health. The receptor chain draws on TRBV7-6 and TRBJ2-7; the D gene is perhaps TRBD1, from 6 matching bases. In nucleotide form, the sequence is TGTGCCAGCAGCTCTTACACAGGGCCTGCGAAGAACGAGCAGTACTTC. It encodes CASSSYTGPAKNEQYF.